This T cell receptor (beta chain) appears in the sequencing data of a study of OX40 agonist ivuxolimab in advanced cancers. Study results and caveats: Normalized T-cell clonal expansion was also low in a subset of nonresponders.

On this clone itself: The target antigen is unknown.

Trimming removed 4 bases from V and 3 bases from J, with 13 bases in between. The CDR3 sequence is 15 residues long. Per the germline V gene, CDR1 is SGHVS and CDR2 is FQNEAQ. Profiling relied on immunoSEQ multiplex PCR, and the TCRdb table lists in-frame clones only, not all of them. The sample records roughly 49,000 clones, 88% being singletons. V is TRBV7-8 and J is TRBJ2-1; tentative D call: TRBD1 (7 bases). The sequencing here drew on CD4+ or CD8+ T cells sorted from blood, taken in a trial of the OX40 agonist ivuxolimab. This TCR came from an adult with an advanced solid tumor such as melanoma, head and neck, liver or kidney cancer. In DNA, the CDR3 is TGTGCCAGCAGCTCGCAGGGGGGTTTCTACAATGAGCAGTTCTTC. This encodes CASSSQGGFYNEQFF.